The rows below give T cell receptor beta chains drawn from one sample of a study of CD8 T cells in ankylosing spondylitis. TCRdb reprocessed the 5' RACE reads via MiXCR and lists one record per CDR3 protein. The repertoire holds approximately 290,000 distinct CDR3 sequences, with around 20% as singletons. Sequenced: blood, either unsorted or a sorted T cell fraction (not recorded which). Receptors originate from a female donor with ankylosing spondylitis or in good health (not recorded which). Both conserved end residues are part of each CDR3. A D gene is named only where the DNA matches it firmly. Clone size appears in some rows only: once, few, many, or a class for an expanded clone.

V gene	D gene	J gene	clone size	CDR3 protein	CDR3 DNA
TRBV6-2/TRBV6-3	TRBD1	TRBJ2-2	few	CASSRDRARGWNTGELFF	TGTGCCAGCAGTCGGGACAGGGCCCGGGGTTGGAACACCGGGGAGCTGTTTTTT
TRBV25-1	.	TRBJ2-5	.	CASSDPGTQETQYF	TGTGCCAGCAGTGACCCCGGGACTCAAGAGACCCAGTACTTC
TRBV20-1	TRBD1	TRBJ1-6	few	CSAPDRSSYNSPLHF	TGCAGTGCACCGGACAGGAGCTCCTATAATTCACCCCTCCACTTT
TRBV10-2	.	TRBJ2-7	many	CASSPVTEQYF	TGCGCCAGCAGCCCTGTAACAGAGCAGTACTTC
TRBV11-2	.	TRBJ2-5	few	CASSALQTTKTQYF	TGTGCCAGCAGCGCCTTACAGACGACCAAGACCCAGTACTTC
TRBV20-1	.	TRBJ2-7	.	CSAWGLYEQYF	TGCAGTGCATGGGGTCTCTACGAGCAGTACTTC
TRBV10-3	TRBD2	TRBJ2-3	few	CATQSGSSTDTQYF	TGTGCCACCCAAAGCGGGAGTAGCACAGATACGCAGTATTTT
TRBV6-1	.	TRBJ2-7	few	CATSLGRATYEQYF	TGTGCCACCTCCTTGGGCAGGGCTACCTACGAGCAGTACTTC
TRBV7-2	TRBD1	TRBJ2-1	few	CASSLRQGVDEQFF	TGTGCCAGCAGCCTACGACAGGGGGTGGATGAGCAGTTCTTC
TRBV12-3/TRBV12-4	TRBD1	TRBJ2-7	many	CASTPQGTTYEQYF	TGTGCCAGCACCCCACAGGGGACCACCTACGAGCAGTACTTC
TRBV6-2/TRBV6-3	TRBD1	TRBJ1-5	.	CASSSVDRAQHF	TGTGCCAGCAGTTCCGTCGACAGGGCCCAGCATTTT
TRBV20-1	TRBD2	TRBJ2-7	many	CSARATGGSYEQYF	TGCAGTGCTAGAGCAACGGGAGGGAGCTACGAGCAGTACTTC
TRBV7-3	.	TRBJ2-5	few	CASSPDPKETQYF	TGTGCCAGCAGCCCCGATCCGAAAGAGACCCAGTACTTC
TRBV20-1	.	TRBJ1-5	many	CSARDHFNQPQHF	TGCAGTGCTAGAGATCATTTTAATCAGCCCCAGCATTTT
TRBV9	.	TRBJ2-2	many	CASSVASEVGELFF	TGTGCCAGCAGCGTGGCTAGTGAAGTCGGGGAGCTGTTTTTT
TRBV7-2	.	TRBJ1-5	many	CASSLAGLSNQPQHF	TGTGCCAGCAGCTTGGCAGGGCTGAGCAATCAGCCCCAGCATTTT
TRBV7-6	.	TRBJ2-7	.	CASSLGGREQYF	TGTGCCAGCAGCTTAGGGGGCCGCGAGCAGTACTTC